The 11 T cell receptor beta chains below all came from one sample that was sequenced in a study of cytomegalovirus exposure and HLA in healthy donors. Primers: 60 Vbeta forward and 13 Jbeta reverse. Using immunoSEQ multiplex PCR, the repertoire was profiled, and TCRdb retains in-frame clones only, with some absent. The table includes 200,000 or so clones, about 87% detected once. Source material: PBMCs. The receptors here all came from a man aged 30 to 39 in good health and CMV-seronegative.

The gene calls are TRBV4-1 and TRBJ2-3, with 7 positions matching TRBD2. Germline V gene lookup returns CDR1 MGHRA and CDR2 YSYEKL. This CDR3 has 17 residues. V was clipped by 3 bases and J by 0 bases; unmatched bases: 9. The chain's CDR3 is CASSQKTGTTSTDTQYF. The CDR3 DNA is TGCGCCAGCAGCCAGAAAACCGGGACTACTAGCACAGATACGCAGTATTTT.

The rearrangement links TRBV19 to TRBJ2-7, with 9 positions matching TRBD1. The CDR3 is made up of 15 amino acids. V was pared by 5 bases and J by 4 bases, with 9 bases of the junction left unmatched. The V gene's germline CDR1 is LNHDA and CDR2 SQIVND (reference sequence). CDR3 in amino acids: CASSVPGTGLYEQYF. CDR3 nucleotide sequence: TGTGCCAGTAGTGTTCCCGGGACAGGGCTATACGAGCAGTACTTC.

The chain combines TRBV27 with TRBJ2-7, with 13 bases that match TRBD2. The CDR3 extends over 15 amino acids. V lost 3 bases, J lost 3 bases, and 2 bases stayed unmatched. CDR1 and CDR2 from the germline V gene are MNHEY and SMNVEV (reference sequence). CDR3 DNA sequence: TGTGCCAGCAGTTTGGGACTAGCGGGAATCTACGAGCAGTACTTC. This codes for CASSLGLAGIYEQYF.

This chain uses TRBV30 with TRBJ1-2; 7 bases match TRBD1. Germline trimming cut 5 bases from V and 4 bases from J; bases unmatched to any gene: 10. The germline gives CDR1 GTSNPN, CDR2 SVGIG (reference sequence). This CDR3 comprises 14 residues. The CDR3: CAWSWDSISYGYTF. The DNA for the CDR3 is TGTGCCTGGTCGTGGGACAGTATTAGCTATGGCTACACCTTC.

The J gene is TRBJ2-1, the V gene TRBV28; 8 positions match TRBD2. This CDR3 has 14 amino acids. V lost 8 bases to trimming and J lost 9 bases; unmatched junction nucleotides: 12. Looked up from germline, CDR1 is MDHEN and CDR2 is SYDVKM. The CDR3 sequence is CASLGAGEEGEQFF. The CDR3 DNA sequence: TGTGCCAGCCTCGGAGCGGGAGAGGAGGGTGAGCAGTTCTTC.

The chain is built from TRBV27 and TRBJ2-3; a weak D match, TRBD2 (6 bases). The V gene lost 3 bases and the J gene lost 5 bases, with 21 bases spanning the gap. The CDR3 is 17 amino acids. Germline assignment: CDR1 MNHEY and CDR2 SMNVEV (reference sequence). CDR3 sequence: CASSFRVSGRGVDTQYF. DNA of the CDR3: TGTGCCAGCAGTTTTCGGGTTAGCGGTCGAGGGGTAGATACGCAGTATTTT.

The chain has TRBV5-1 and TRBJ1-6; TRBD1 aligns across 9 bases. This CDR3 is built from 18 residues. In germline, CDR1 is SGHRS, CDR2 YFSETQ. V trimming: 5 bases; J trimming: 13 bases; junction bases outside the gene matches: 22. The CDR3 here is CASRRDRVRISTSSPLHF. As DNA, the CDR3 is TGCGCCAGCAGGAGGGACAGGGTGCGGATTTCGACGAGTTCCCCCCTCCACTTT.

This chain links TRBV28 with TRBJ1-5; D call uncertain. V lost 3 bases and J lost 11, with 11 bases in between. CDR1 is MDHEN, CDR2 SYDVKM, per germline. The CDR3 covers 12 residues. CDR3 region: CASSFSATAQHF. CDR3 sequence (DNA): TGTGCCAGCAGTTTTTCTGCGACTGCCCAGCATTTT. The variable domain in full, completed from reference TRBV28 and TRBJ1-5, reads DVKVTQSSRYLVKRTGEKVFLECVQDMDHENMFWYRQDPGLGLRLIYFSYDVKMKEKGDIPEGYSVSREKKERFSLILESASTNQTSMYLCASSFSATAQHFGDGTRLSIL.

This clone was detected only a few times. This rearrangement joins TRBV9 to TRBJ2-1; D may be TRBD1 (6 bases). The V end lost 0 bases, the J end lost 4 bases, and 11 bases lay between the germline ends. Germline-derived CDR1 and CDR2 are SGDLS and YYNGEE. The CDR3 sequence is 15 residues long. CDR3 nucleotide sequence: TGTGCCAGCAGCGTAGCTACAGGGTTTTACAATGAGCAGTTCTTC. It translates to CASSVATGFYNEQFF.

The CDR3 DNA sequence: TGCAGTGCTACAGAGCGAATCTACACCTTC. Amino acids: CSATERIYTF. V usage is TRBV20-1 and J usage is TRBJ1-2; D is uncertain. The CDR3 loop spans 10 amino acids. Germline loops: CDR1 DFQATT, CDR2 SNEGSKA (reference sequence). The ends were cut back, 4 bases at V and 10 bases at J, with 10 bases in the middle.

V gene TRBV5-1 combines with J gene TRBJ1-4; 8 nucleotides align to TRBD1. Germline V lookup: CDR1 SGHRS, CDR2 YFSETQ. The CDR3 length is 15 residues. Germline trimming cut 0 bases from V and 8 bases from J; bases unmatched to any gene: 6. CDR3 DNA sequence: TGCGCCAGCAGCTTGGGGACAGGGATGCGGGAAAAACTGTTTTTT. Amino acid sequence: CASSLGTGMREKLFF.